This entry concerns a single T cell receptor beta chain. There is no known antigen for this receptor. No much larger clone exists at a distance of one base, and base qualities are not known. A distance of 4 bases separates the germline ends of V and J, which lose 0 bases and 13 bases respectively. There are 10 amino acids in the CDR3, from cysteine to phenylalanine inclusive. Only CDR3 DNA is held: 30 bases, read in frame from base 1. From a lookup of the germline V gene, CDR1 and CDR2 are MNHNS and SASEGT. Libraries were made using RT-PCR. The sequencer listed for this sample is NextSeq 550. TCRdb reran the public reads through fastp at Q25 and MiXCR, keeping productive beta chains. Rows are unified per CDR3 protein, each entry keeping the most common DNA and genes. This sample holds about 110,000 distinct CDR3 sequences; 35% were observed only once. 25% to 35% of the sample lies in the top ten. This specimen comes from a study of patients and donors after allogeneic stem cell transplantation (dated by TCRdb to 2019 to 2021).

The origin of this receptor is a human donor who was either an allogeneic HSCT recipient or a stem cell or donor lymphocyte infusion donor (not recorded which). It is not recorded whose cells these are; they may come from a transplant donor. Sequenced input: blood, either unsorted or a sorted T cell fraction (not recorded which). Rearrangement joined TRBV6-1 to TRBJ2-1, with the D gene too uncertain to name. The CDR3 has the sequence CASSEALQFF. Here is the DNA: TGTGCCAGCAGTGAAGCCCTCCAGTTCTTC.